A selection of T cell receptor beta chains follows, all from one sample in a study of response to subunit inactivated influenza vaccine. TCRdb used MiXCR to reprocess the RT-PCR reads, holding one entry per CDR3 protein. The data show about 830,000 distinct CDR3 sequences, about a fifth seen once. The material sequenced was PBMCs from blood, taken roughly 5 days after vaccination. These receptors were taken from a man in his fifties or sixties who received an inactivated influenza vaccine. Each CDR3 is given without its conserved first and last residue.

V	J	CDR3
TRBV15	TRBJ2-2	ATSRGGSARTGELF
TRBV11-1	TRBJ2-1	ASSSRKRLAGGQDEQF
TRBV7-7	TRBJ2-1	ASSLDASSSYNEQF
TRBV7-9	TRBJ1-6	ASSLGRPLH
TRBV15	TRBJ2-6	ATSRGGISGANVLT
TRBV2	TRBJ2-5	ASSLDRGQQETQY
TRBV4-3	TRBJ2-3	ASSAHRGRTDTQY
TRBV7-2	TRBJ2-1	ASSLDFGEQF
TRBV12-3/TRBV12-4	TRBJ2-7	ASTRGTPYEQY
TRBV20-1	TRBJ2-2	SASWAAEVEELF
TRBV7-3	TRBJ2-3	ASSPRDSRRPDTQY
TRBV5-1	TRBJ1-2	ASSLVPGGNPYT
TRBV29-1	TRBJ2-7	SASGQGTYEQY
TRBV10-3	TRBJ2-1	AISGGQGRNEQF
TRBV7-6	TRBJ2-1	ASSLGPQASGNNEQF
TRBV5-1	TRBJ2-1	ASSWGQYNEQF
TRBV6-5	TRBJ2-7	ASSYTRQGEQY
TRBV10-3	TRBJ2-2	AISEGGPVGELF
TRBV7-2	TRBJ2-3	ASSLGARRDTQY
TRBV7-2	TRBJ1-2	ASSRTTGGVYGYT